Sequencing of this T cell receptor beta chain was carried out in a study of blood T cell repertoires in COVID-19. Looking at the study overall: The United States, Italy and Spain supplied acute and convalescent COVID-19 samples.

Repertoires were generated with immunoSEQ multiplex PCR, while TCRdb's copy carries only in-frame clones and drops some. The sample holds under 130,000 clones, more than 80% seen once. Germline V gives CDR1 ENHRY, CDR2 SYGVKD. Trimming pared 0 bases from V and 1 base from J, leaving 19 bases between. CDR3 length: 18 residues. The chain has TRBV10-3 and TRBJ2-7, with a tentative D call TRBD2 (6 bases). The sequence was obtained from a woman in her seventies with acute or convalescent COVID-19. The sample was peripheral blood. In DNA form, the CDR3 reads TGTGCCATCAGTGAGTCGGGTGGGACCCGGAGGGCATCCTACGAGCAGTACTTC. This gives the protein CAISESGGTRRASYEQYF.